Presented here are 2 T cell receptor beta chains from one specimen sequenced in a study of blood T cell repertoires in COVID-19. Sequencing used immunoSEQ multiplex PCR; TCRdb keeps in-frame clones, though not all of them. The sample has 99,000 or so clones; approximately 84% are singletons. The sequenced material came from peripheral blood. The receptors were sampled from a man between 60 and 75 years old with acute or convalescent COVID-19.

A single count supports this clone. This chain joins TRBV6-5 and TRBJ2-2; D perhaps matches TRBD1 (5 bases). The germline V gene has CDR1 MNHEY and CDR2 SVGAGI. V lost 6 bases to trimming and J lost 4 bases, with 12 bases between them. The CDR3 is 14 amino acids. The CDR3 region is CASSHDRGTGELFF. CDR3 coding DNA: TGTGCCAGCAGCCACGACAGAGGCACCGGGGAGCTGTTTTTT.

The chain links TRBV5-8 to TRBJ2-7; 10 nucleotides agree with TRBD2. V dropped 0 bases and J dropped 7; count of bases not matched to a gene: 7. Germline V lookup: CDR1 SGHTS, CDR2 YDEGEE. The CDR3 length is 15 residues. The CDR3 sequence: CASSLELAGVGEQYF. The CDR3 coding sequence is TGTGCCAGCAGCTTGGAGCTAGCGGGAGTAGGTGAGCAGTACTTC.